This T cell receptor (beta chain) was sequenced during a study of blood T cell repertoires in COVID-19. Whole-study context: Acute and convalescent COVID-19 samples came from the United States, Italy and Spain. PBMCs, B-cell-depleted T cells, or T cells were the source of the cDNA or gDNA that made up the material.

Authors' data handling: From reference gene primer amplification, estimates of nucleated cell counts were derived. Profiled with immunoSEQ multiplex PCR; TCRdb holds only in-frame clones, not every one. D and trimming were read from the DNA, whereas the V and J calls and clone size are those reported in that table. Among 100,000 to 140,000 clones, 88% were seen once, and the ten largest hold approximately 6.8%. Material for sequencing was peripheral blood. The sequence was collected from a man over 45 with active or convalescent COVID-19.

In DNA form, the CDR3 reads TGTGCCAGCAGTTCGACAGGCTACAATGAGCAGTTCTTC. It is translated as CASSSTGYNEQFF. The chain combines TRBV12-3 or TRBV12-4 with TRBJ2-1; TRBD1 is a possible D gene (6 bases). Trimming removed 4 bases from V and 3 bases from J, with 7 bases in between. CDR3 size: 13 residues.